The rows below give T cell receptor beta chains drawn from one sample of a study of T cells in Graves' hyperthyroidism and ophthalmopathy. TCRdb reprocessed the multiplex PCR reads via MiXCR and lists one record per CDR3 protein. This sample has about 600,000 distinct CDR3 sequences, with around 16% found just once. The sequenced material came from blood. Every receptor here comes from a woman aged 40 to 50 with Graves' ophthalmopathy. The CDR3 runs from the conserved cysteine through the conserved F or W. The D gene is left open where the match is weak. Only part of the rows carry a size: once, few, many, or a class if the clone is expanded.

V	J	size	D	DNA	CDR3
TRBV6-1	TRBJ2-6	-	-	TGTGCCAGCAGGCCAGGGGAGGCTGGGGCCAACGTCCTGACTTTC	CASRPGEAGANVLTF
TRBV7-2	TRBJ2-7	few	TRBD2	TGTGCCAGCAGCCATCGCGGGACTAGCGGGAGTTATCACGAGCAGTACTTC	CASSHRGTSGSYHEQYF
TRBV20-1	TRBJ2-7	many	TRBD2	TGCAGTGCTAGAGATCGTCTCCGACTAGCAGGCTACGAGCAGTACTTC	CSARDRLRLAGYEQYF
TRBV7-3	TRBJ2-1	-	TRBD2	TGTGCCAGCAGCTTCCTAGCGGGGGCGACTTACAATGAGCAGTTCTTC	CASSFLAGATYNEQFF
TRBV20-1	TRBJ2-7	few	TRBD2	TGCAGTGCTCGGACTAGCGGGCGATCCTACGAGCAGTACTTC	CSARTSGRSYEQYF
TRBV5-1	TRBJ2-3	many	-	TGCGCCAGCGGGGGGGCCGCGGTGAAAGATACGCAGTATTTT	CASGGAAVKDTQYF
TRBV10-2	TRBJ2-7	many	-	TGCGCCAGCAGCCGGGACTCCCGGGCCTACGAGCAGTACTTC	CASSRDSRAYEQYF
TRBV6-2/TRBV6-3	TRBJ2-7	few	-	TGTGCCAGCAGTTACGAGGGGAGCGGTTACCACGAGCAGTACTTC	CASSYEGSGYHEQYF
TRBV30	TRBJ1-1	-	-	TGTGCCTGGAGTGGTGTGGAATCGGCTTTCTTT	CAWSGVESAFF
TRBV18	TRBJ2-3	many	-	TGTGCCAGCTCACCCCTCGGGAGCATCACAGATACGCAGTATTTT	CASSPLGSITDTQYF
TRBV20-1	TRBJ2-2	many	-	TGCAGTGCTAGAAGGGCGGGGAGTGGCACCGGGGAGCTGTTTTTT	CSARRAGSGTGELFF
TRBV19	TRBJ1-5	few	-	TGTGCCAGTAGTACATACAATCAGCCCCAGCATTTT	CASSTYNQPQHF
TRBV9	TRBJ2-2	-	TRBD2	TGTGCCAGCAGCGTAGTTGCGGGAGGGAACACCGGGGAGCTGTTTTTT	CASSVVAGGNTGELFF
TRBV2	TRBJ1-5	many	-	TGTGCCAGCGGGGACTTCTCGAGGAACCAGCCCCAGCATTTT	CASGDFSRNQPQHF
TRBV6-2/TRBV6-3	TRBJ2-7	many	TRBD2	TGTGCCAGCAGTAAGGGACTAGCGGGGAGCTCCTACGAGCAGTACTTC	CASSKGLAGSSYEQYF
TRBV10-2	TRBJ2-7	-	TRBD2	TGCGCCAGCAGTGAGGCTAGCGGGAGTAGGTACGAGCAGTACTTC	CASSEASGSRYEQYF
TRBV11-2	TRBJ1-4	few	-	TGTGCCAGCAGCCCCCGCGGGGCGGGAACTAATGAAAAACTGTTTTTT	CASSPRGAGTNEKLFF
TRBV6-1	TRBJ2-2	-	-	TGTGCCAGCAGCCGCGATACGAGAGGTGTCGGGGAGCTGTTTTTT	CASSRDTRGVGELFF
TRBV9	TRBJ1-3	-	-	TGTGCCAGCAGCGTAGGGGTTAGCTCTGGAAACACCATATATTTT	CASSVGVSSGNTIYF
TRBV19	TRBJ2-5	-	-	TGTGCCAGTAGGGACAATCAAGAGACCCAGTACTTC	CASRDNQETQYF
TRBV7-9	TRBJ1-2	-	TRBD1	TGTGCCAGCAGCGTCGGGGACAGGGTTAGCTATGGCTACACCTTC	CASSVGDRVSYGYTF
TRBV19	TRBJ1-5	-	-	TGTGCCAGTAGTCCTCCTCGGGACTCCACGAATCAGCCCCAGCATTTT	CASSPPRDSTNQPQHF
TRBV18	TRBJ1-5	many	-	TGTGCCAGCTCACCAGGGGGGTTGGGGAATCAGCCCCAGCATTTT	CASSPGGLGNQPQHF
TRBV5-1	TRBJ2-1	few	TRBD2	TGCGCCAGCAGCGATGGATTTCTAGCGGGCGGCTCGGATGAGCAGTTCTTC	CASSDGFLAGGSDEQFF
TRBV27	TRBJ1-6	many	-	TGTGCCAGCAGTTTAATGAGCTCCTATAATTCACCCCTCCACTTT	CASSLMSSYNSPLHF
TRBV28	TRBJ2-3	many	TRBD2	TGTGCCAGCAGGATGCTAGCGGGGATCACAGATACGCAGTATTTT	CASRMLAGITDTQYF
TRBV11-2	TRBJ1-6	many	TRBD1	TGTGCCAGCAGTGGTGACAGGGATAATTCCCCCCTCCACTTT	CASSGDRDNSPLHF
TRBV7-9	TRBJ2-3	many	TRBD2	TGTGCCAGCAGCTCCCCGGGACTAGCGGGCCATTCTAGCACAGATACGCAGTATTTT	CASSSPGLAGHSSTDTQYF
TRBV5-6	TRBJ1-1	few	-	TGTGCCAGCAGCTTGAGGGTTTCAGTCACTGAAGCTTTCTTT	CASSLRVSVTEAFF
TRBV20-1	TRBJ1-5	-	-	TGCAGTGCTAGTTTGGGTCCCGGGCCCCAGCATTTT	CSASLGPGPQHF
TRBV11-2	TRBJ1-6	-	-	TGTGCCAGCAGCAAAACAGGAGGACCCTCCTATAATTCACCCCTCCACTTT	CASSKTGGPSYNSPLHF
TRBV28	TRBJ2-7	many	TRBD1	TGTGCCAGCAGTTTGGGACAGGGTTTTGTGCAGTACTTC	CASSLGQGFVQYF
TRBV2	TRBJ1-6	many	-	TGTGCCAGCAGCGATCAAATCTCCTATAATTCACCCCTCCACTTT	CASSDQISYNSPLHF
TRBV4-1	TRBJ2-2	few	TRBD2	TGCGCCAGCAGCCAAGAGGGGGGAGGGCGGACCGGGGAGCTGTTTTTT	CASSQEGGGRTGELFF
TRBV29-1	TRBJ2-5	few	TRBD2	TGCAGCGTTGAAGATCAGGCTAGCGGGGGTTACGAGACCCAGTACTTC	CSVEDQASGGYETQYF